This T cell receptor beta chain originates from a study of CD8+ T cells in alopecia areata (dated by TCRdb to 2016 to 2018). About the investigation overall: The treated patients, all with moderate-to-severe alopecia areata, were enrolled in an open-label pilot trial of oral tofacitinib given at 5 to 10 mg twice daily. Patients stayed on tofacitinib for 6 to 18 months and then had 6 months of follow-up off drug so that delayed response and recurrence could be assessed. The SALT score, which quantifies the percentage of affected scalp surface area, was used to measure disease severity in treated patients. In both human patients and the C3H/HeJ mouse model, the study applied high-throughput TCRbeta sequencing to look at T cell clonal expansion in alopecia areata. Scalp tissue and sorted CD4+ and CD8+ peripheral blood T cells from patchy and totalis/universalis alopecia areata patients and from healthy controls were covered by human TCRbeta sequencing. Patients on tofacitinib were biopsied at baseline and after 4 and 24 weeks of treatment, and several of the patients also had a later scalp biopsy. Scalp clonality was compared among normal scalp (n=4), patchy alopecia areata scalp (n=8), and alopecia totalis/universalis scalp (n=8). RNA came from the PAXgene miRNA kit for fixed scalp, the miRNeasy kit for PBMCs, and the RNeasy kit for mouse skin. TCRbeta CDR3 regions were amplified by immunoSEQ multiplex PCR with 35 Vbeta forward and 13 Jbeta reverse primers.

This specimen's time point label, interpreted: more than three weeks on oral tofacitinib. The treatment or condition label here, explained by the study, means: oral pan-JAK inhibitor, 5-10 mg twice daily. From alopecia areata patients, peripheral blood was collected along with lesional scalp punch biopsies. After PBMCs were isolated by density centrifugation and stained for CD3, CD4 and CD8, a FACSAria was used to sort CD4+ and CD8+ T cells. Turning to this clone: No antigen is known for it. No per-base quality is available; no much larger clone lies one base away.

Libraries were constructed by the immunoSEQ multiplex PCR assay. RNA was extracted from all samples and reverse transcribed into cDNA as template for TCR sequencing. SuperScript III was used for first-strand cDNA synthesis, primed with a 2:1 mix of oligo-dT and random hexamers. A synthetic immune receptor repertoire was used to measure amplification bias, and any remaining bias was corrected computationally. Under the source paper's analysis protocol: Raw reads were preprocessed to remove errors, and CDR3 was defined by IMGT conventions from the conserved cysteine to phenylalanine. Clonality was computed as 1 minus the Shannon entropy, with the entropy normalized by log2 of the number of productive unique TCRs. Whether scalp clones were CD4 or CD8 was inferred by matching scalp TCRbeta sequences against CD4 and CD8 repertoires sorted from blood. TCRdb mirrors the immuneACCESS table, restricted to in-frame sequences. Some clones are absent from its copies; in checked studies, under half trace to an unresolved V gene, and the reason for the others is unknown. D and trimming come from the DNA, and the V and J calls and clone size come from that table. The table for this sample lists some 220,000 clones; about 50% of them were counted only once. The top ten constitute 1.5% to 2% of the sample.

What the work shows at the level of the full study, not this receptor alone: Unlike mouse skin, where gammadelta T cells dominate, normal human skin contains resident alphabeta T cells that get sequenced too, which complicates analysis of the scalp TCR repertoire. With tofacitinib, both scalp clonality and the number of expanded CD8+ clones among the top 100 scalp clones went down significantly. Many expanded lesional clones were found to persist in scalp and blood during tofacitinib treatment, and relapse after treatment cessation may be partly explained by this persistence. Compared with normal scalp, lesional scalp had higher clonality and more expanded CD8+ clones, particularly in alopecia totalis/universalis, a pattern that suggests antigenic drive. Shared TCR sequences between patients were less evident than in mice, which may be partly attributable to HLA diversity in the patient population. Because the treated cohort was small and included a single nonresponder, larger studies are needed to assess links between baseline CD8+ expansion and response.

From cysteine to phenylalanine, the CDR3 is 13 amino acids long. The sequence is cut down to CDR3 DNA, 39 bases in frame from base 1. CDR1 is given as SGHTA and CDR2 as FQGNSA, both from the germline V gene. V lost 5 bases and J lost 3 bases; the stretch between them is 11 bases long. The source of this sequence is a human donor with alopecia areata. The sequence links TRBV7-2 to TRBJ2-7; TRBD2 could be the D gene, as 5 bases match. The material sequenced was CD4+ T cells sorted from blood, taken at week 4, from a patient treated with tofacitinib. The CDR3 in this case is CASSMVRGYEQYF. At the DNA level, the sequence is TGTGCCAGCAGCATGGTTCGGGGCTACGAGCAGTACTTC.